These 20 T cell receptor beta chains were all obtained from the same sample, sequenced in a study of T cells in Graves' hyperthyroidism and ophthalmopathy. TCR beta CDR3 regions were amplified from RNA. A set of HTBI primers served as the primers for a first-round RT-PCR of the TCR CDR3. Each CDR3 protein is one row after TCRdb ran MiXCR on the multiplex PCR reads. The sample lists some 700,000 distinct CDR3 sequences; about 18% were seen once. The sample comprised blood. The receptor source for this set is a man in his fifties or sixties with Graves' hyperthyroidism.

This clonotype was detected ten times or more. The chain is built from TRBV7-9 and TRBJ2-5, with a possible D match to TRBD1 (6 bases). V was cut by 5 bases and J by 2 bases, with 9 bases left in between. Germline CDR1 reads SEHNR; CDR2 reads FQNEAQ (reference sequence). This CDR3 has 13 amino acids. CDR3 DNA sequence: TGTGCCAGCAGCAAGACAGGACAAGAGACCCAGTACTTC. Amino acid sequence: CASSKTGQETQYF. The entire variable domain, with the rest obtained from reference TRBV7-9 and TRBJ2-5, is as follows: DTGVSQNPRHKITKRGQNVTFRCDPISEHNRLYWYRQTLGQGPEFLTYFQNEAQLEKSRLLSDRFSAERPKGSFSTLEIQRTEQGDSAMYLCASSKTGQETQYFGPGTRLLVL.

This clonotype appeared many times. The chain is built from TRBV5-1 and TRBJ2-1; weak D call: TRBD1 (6 bases). V was cut by 0 bases and J by 0 bases, with 10 bases left in between. The CDR3 runs 16 residues. Germline V gives CDR1 SGHRS, CDR2 YFSETQ. The CDR3 bases are TGCGCCAGCAGCTTGGACGGACAGTACTCCTACAATGAGCAGTTCTTC. Its protein product is CASSLDGQYSYNEQFF.

This clonotype was counted many times. V usage is TRBV11-2 and J usage is TRBJ2-1, with unresolved D. The germline V and J ends were trimmed by 1 base and 0 bases, with 13 bases remaining between them. The germline V gene encodes CDR1 SGHAT and CDR2 FQNNGV. The CDR3 consists of 17 residues. The CDR3 nucleotides read TGTGCCAGCAGCTTAGGCTTAATTTTGGGCTCCTACAATGAGCAGTTCTTC. This codes for CASSLGLILGSYNEQFF.

This clonotype was counted at least ten times. The CDR3 reads CASSSPTFSYEQYF. CDR3 nucleotide sequence: TGTGCCAGCAGTTCTCCGACATTCTCCTACGAGCAGTACTTC. V and J are TRBV28 and TRBJ2-7; no clear D. Germline loops: CDR1 MDHEN, CDR2 SYDVKM. CDR3 length: 14 amino acids. The V end was cut by 4 bases, the J end by 0 bases, with 10 bases between.

V gene TRBV19 combines with J gene TRBJ2-1, with a tentative D call TRBD1 (6 bases). CDR1 and CDR2 from the germline V gene are LNHDA and SQIVND (reference sequence). This CDR3 spans 16 amino acids. Trimming stripped 8 bases from V and 0 bases from J, with 17 bases between. CDR3 nucleotides: TGTGCCAGTGCCACGGGACACCTAAGCTCCTACAATGAGCAGTTCTTC. This encodes CASATGHLSSYNEQFF.

This clonotype was seen ten or more times. The rearrangement joins TRBV2 to TRBJ2-3; D unresolved. The CDR3 contains 12 residues. Germline V lookup: CDR1 SNHLY, CDR2 FYNNEI. V gave up 6 bases and J gave up 0 bases, with 4 bases separating them. As DNA, the CDR3 is TGTGCCAGCAGAGAAAGCACAGATACGCAGTATTTT. Amino acids: CASRESTDTQYF.

A few counts support this clonotype. The chain combines TRBV20-1 with TRBJ1-2; 10 nucleotides match TRBD1. Germline V lookup: CDR1 DFQATT, CDR2 SNEGSKA (reference sequence). Trimming cost V 1 base and J 5 bases; bases outside gene matches: 7. This CDR3 spans 15 amino acids. The CDR3 spells CSARGDRGGRYGYTF. CDR3 DNA: TGCAGTGCTAGAGGGGACAGGGGAGGACGGTATGGCTACACCTTC.

The V and J genes are TRBV5-6 and TRBJ2-7; weak D call: TRBD2 (6 bases). Trimming cost V 4 bases and J 3 bases, with 14 bases left between them. The CDR3 spans 14 residues. From germline, CDR1 is SGHDT and CDR2 YYEEEE. The DNA for the CDR3 is TGTGCCAGCAGCCGGGGGACGGGTAACTACGAGCAGTACTTC. It specifies CASSRGTGNYEQYF.

This clonotype was recorded many times. This chain joins TRBV3-1 and TRBJ2-7; D call uncertain. The V gene lost 1 base and the J gene lost 5 bases, with 12 bases spanning the gap. CDR3 length: 14 amino acids. Germline loops: CDR1 LGHDT, CDR2 YNNKEL (reference sequence). As DNA, the CDR3 is TGTGCCAGCAGCCAAGCCCAAGGCCCCAACGAGCAGTACTTC. Its protein product is CASSQAQGPNEQYF.

This chain connects TRBV30 to TRBJ2-1, with D possibly being TRBD2 (5 bases). Trimming took off 5 bases at V and 10 bases at J, with 12 bases between the two ends. The CDR3 has 11 amino acids. CDR1 is GTSNPN and CDR2 is SVGIG in the germline V gene (reference sequence). The CDR3 spells CAWDPSGEQFF. In DNA form, the CDR3 reads TGTGCCTGGGACCCCTCGGGAGAGCAGTTCTTC.

The V call is TRBV6-6, the J call TRBJ2-3, with 10 bases fitting TRBD2. The germline CDR1 and CDR2 sequences are MNHNY and SVGAGI (reference sequence). This CDR3 region has 18 residues. The V and J ends lost 0 bases and 1 base, in that order; junction bases with no gene match: 7. CDR3 nucleotides: TGTGCCAGCAGTTACTCGCCATTGAGCGGGAGGGGCACAGATACGCAGTATTTT. It encodes CASSYSPLSGRGTDTQYF.

This clonotype was seen ten or more times. The chain recombines TRBV6-1 with TRBJ2-7; the match to TRBD2 covers 9 bases. Germline CDR1 MNHNS, CDR2 SASEGT. The CDR3 contains 13 residues. V lost 6 bases and J lost 6; bases outside the gene matches: 6. CDR3 amino acids: CASSGGRAFEQYF. CDR3 DNA: TGTGCCAGCAGCGGCGGGAGGGCATTCGAGCAGTACTTC.

The gene calls are TRBV4-1 and TRBJ2-3; D unresolved. The CDR3 totals 14 residues. Germline loops: CDR1 MGHRA, CDR2 YSYEKL. Trimming pared 0 bases from V and 8 bases from J, leaving 12 bases between. The CDR3 here is CASSQEGSWATQYF. In DNA form, the CDR3 reads TGCGCCAGCAGCCAAGAGGGATCTTGGGCTACGCAGTATTTT.

This clonotype was counted at least ten times. Here the CDR3 DNA reads TGTGCCAGCAGTCCCGGACAGTACAATGAGCAGTTCTTC. Translating it yields CASSPGQYNEQFF. The chain recombines TRBV28 with TRBJ2-1, with D perhaps TRBD1 (6 bases). CDR1 MDHEN and CDR2 SYDVKM come from the germline V gene. This CDR3 comprises 13 residues. V dropped 5 bases and J dropped 4 bases, with 9 bases sitting between them.

Many counts were recorded for this clonotype. V usage is TRBV28 and J usage is TRBJ1-1; no clear D gene. V lost 6 bases and J 3 bases, leaving 8 bases between the germline ends. Per the germline V gene, CDR1 is MDHEN and CDR2 is SYDVKM. This CDR3 is built from 12 residues. As DNA, the CDR3 is TGTGCCAGCAGACTCCGGGACACTGAAGCTTTCTTT. As protein: CASRLRDTEAFF. Full variable domain (outside the CDR3, taken from reference TRBV28 and TRBJ1-1): DVKVTQSSRYLVKRTGEKVFLECVQDMDHENMFWYRQDPGLGLRLIYFSYDVKMKEKGDIPEGYSVSREKKERFSLILESASTNQTSMYLCASRLRDTEAFFGQGTRLTVV.

The genes are TRBV9 and TRBJ2-7; TRBD2 matches at 8 bases. CDR1 is SGDLS, CDR2 YYNGEE, per germline. The CDR3 is 16 residues long. Unmatched junction bases numbered 14, after V lost 4 bases and J lost 5 bases. Here the CDR3 DNA reads TGTGCCAGCAGCACCTGGGACAAGCGGGAGCCCCACGAGCAGTACTTC. It codes for CASSTWDKREPHEQYF. The entire variable domain, with the rest obtained from reference TRBV9 and TRBJ2-7, is as follows: DSGVTQTPKHLITATGQRVTLRCSPRSGDLSVYWYQQSLDQGLQFLIQYYNGEERAKGNILERFSAQQFPDLHSELNLSSLELGDSALYFCASSTWDKREPHEQYFGPGTRLTVT.

This clonotype came up many times. The gene calls are TRBV28 and TRBJ2-7; D unclear. V lost 6 bases to trimming and J lost 3 bases, with 12 bases between them. This CDR3 has 13 amino acids. CDR1 and CDR2 (germline): MDHEN, SYDVKM. CDR3 region: CASRKTQSYEQYF. In DNA, the CDR3 is TGTGCCAGCAGGAAGACTCAGAGCTACGAGCAGTACTTC.

V is TRBV19 and J is TRBJ1-2; D may be TRBD1 (5 bases). From germline, CDR1 is LNHDA and CDR2 SQIVND (reference sequence). The CDR3 loop spans 16 amino acids. The V end was cut by 3 bases, the J end by 1 base, with 15 bases between. As DNA, the CDR3 is TGTGCCAGTAGTATGGCAACAGGAGGGGTTAACTATGGCTACACCTTC. It encodes CASSMATGGVNYGYTF.

The rearrangement joins TRBV10-3 to TRBJ1-5; maybe TRBD1 (5 bases). V lost 6 bases to trimming and J lost 1 base, with 16 bases between them. CDR3 length: 16 amino acids. Germline lookup yields CDR1 ENHRY and CDR2 SYGVKD. The chain's CDR3 is CAIRGRTVGSNQPQHF. Here the CDR3 DNA reads TGTGCCATCAGGGGACGGACGGTGGGGAGCAATCAGCCCCAGCATTTT.

This clonotype was detected a few times. The rearrangement uses TRBV18 and TRBJ1-5, with 9 bases lining up with TRBD1. Trimming removed 2 bases from V and 6 bases from J; junction bases left unmatched: 8. The CDR3 loop spans 16 amino acids. Per the germline V gene, CDR1 is KGHSH and CDR2 is LQKENI. The CDR3 region has the DNA TGTGCCAGCTCACCATCCGGGACAGGGTTAATTCAGCCCCAGCATTTT. Translated: CASSPSGTGLIQPQHF.